Following are 6 T cell receptor beta chains from one sample sequenced in a study of blood T cell repertoires in COVID-19. Using immunoSEQ multiplex PCR, the repertoire was profiled, and TCRdb retains in-frame clones only, with some absent. The table lists 190,000 or so clones, 80% to 85% of them singletons. Sequencing input: PBMCs or T cells enriched from blood (not recorded which). These receptors all stem from a man aged 35 to 55 who had recovered from COVID-19.

The chain combines TRBV5-1 with TRBJ1-3; no clear D gene. Trimming pared 5 bases from V and 0 bases from J, leaving 15 bases between. CDR3 length equals 16 residues. Germline-derived CDR1 and CDR2 are SGHRS and YFSETQ. CDR3 residues: CASSPSLRHSGNTIYF. The CDR3 DNA reads TGCGCCAGCAGTCCTTCCTTAAGACACTCTGGAAACACCATATATTTT.

This clone was counted only a few times. The chain joins TRBV7-8 to TRBJ1-2; D uncertain. The CDR3 has 15 amino acids. V was shortened by 1 base and J by 0 bases, with 9 bases between the two germline ends. The germline gives CDR1 SGHVS, CDR2 FQNEAQ. CDR3 in amino acids: CASSLGHSANYGYTF. The CDR3 DNA follows: TGTGCCAGCAGCTTAGGACATTCAGCTAACTATGGCTACACCTTC.

This chain links TRBV9 with TRBJ1-2; D remains ambiguous. The germline V gene encodes CDR1 SGDLS and CDR2 YYNGEE. The CDR3 is 15 residues long. Trimming pared 0 bases from V and 0 bases from J, leaving 9 bases between. The CDR3: CASSVDHTSNYGYTF. Written as DNA, the CDR3 is TGTGCCAGCAGCGTAGATCACACCTCTAACTATGGCTACACCTTC.

This chain links TRBV6-5 with TRBJ1-4, with 8 bases aligning to TRBD1. This CDR3 spans 15 amino acids. Trimming at V came to 5 bases and at J to 10 bases, leaving 12 bases not matched to a gene. Germline V gene sequence: CDR1 MNHEY, CDR2 SVGAGI. This chain's CDR3 is CASSSQGASEGKLFF. For the CDR3, the DNA is TGTGCCAGCAGTAGCCAGGGGGCATCCGAAGGAAAACTGTTTTTT.

This rearrangement joins TRBV27 to TRBJ2-2; 8 nucleotides match TRBD1. Trimming at V came to 8 bases and at J to 5 bases, leaving 13 bases not matched to a gene. Germline-derived CDR1 and CDR2 are MNHEY and SMNVEV (reference sequence). The CDR3 is made up of 16 amino acids. CDR3 sequence: CASSRQDRVDTGELFF. CDR3 in DNA: TGTGCCAGCTCGCGACAGGACAGGGTGGATACCGGGGAGCTGTTTTTT.

The genes are TRBV28 and TRBJ1-2; D is undetermined. V was pared by 6 bases and J by 2 bases, with 13 bases between. The germline CDR1 and CDR2 sequences are MDHEN and SYDVKM. The CDR3 spans 14 residues. The CDR3 protein is CASRRSPLNYGYTF. In DNA, the CDR3 is TGTGCCAGCAGGAGAAGTCCCCTCAACTATGGCTACACCTTC.